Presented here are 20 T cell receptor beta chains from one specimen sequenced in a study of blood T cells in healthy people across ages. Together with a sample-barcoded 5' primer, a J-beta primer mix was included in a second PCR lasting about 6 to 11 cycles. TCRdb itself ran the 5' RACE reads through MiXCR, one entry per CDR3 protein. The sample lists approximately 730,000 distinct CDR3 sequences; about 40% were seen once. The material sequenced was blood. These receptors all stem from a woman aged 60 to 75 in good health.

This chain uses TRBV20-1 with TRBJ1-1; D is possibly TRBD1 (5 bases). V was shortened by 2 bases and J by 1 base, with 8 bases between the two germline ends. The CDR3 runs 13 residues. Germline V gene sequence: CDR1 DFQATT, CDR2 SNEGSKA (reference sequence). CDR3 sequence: CSARPGGNTEAFF. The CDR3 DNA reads TGCAGTGCTAGACCCGGGGGGAACACTGAAGCTTTCTTT.

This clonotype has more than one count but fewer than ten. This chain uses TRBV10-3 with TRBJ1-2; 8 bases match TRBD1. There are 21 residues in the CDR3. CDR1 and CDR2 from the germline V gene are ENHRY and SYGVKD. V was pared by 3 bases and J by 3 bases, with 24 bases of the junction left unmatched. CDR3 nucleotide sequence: TGTGCCATCAGTGAACCCACCCGTAGATCAGGGGGCGACCTCAGGGACTATGGCTACACCTTC. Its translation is CAISEPTRRSGGDLRDYGYTF.

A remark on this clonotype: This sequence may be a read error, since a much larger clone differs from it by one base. In DNA form, the CDR3 reads TGCACCAGCAGCTTTGGCGGTCCCTCTGGGGCCAACGTCCTGACTTTC. This sequence encodes CTSSFGGPSGANVLTF. The rearrangement joins TRBV5-1 to TRBJ2-6; D uncertain. Per germline, CDR1 SGHRS and CDR2 YFSETQ. This CDR3 comprises 16 residues.

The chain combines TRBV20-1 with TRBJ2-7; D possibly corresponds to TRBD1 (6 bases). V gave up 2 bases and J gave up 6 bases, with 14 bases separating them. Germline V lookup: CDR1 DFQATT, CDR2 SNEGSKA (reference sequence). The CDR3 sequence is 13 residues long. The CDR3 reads CSARRRQVTEQYF. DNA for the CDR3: TGCAGTGCTAGACGACGACAGGTTACCGAGCAGTACTTC.

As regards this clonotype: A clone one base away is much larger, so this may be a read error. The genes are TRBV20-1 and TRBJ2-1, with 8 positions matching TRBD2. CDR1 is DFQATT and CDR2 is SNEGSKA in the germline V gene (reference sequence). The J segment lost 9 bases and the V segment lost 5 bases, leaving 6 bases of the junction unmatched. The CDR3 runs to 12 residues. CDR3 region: CSACTGRGEQFF. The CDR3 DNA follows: TGCAGTGCTTGTACCGGGAGGGGTGAGCAGTTCTTC.

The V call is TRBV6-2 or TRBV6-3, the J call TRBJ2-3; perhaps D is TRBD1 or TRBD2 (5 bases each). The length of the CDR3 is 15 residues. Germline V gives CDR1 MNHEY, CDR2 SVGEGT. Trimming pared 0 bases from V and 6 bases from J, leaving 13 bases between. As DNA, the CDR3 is TGTGCCAGCAGTTACTCTGAGGGGCCGGGGGATACGCAGTATTTT. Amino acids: CASSYSEGPGDTQYF.

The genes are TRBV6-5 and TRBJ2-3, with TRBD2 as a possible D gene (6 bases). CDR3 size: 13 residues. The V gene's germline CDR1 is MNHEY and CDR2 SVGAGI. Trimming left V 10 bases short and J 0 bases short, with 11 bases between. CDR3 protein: CAIKRASTDTQYF. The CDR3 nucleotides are TGTGCCATCAAGCGGGCCAGCACAGATACGCAGTATTTT.

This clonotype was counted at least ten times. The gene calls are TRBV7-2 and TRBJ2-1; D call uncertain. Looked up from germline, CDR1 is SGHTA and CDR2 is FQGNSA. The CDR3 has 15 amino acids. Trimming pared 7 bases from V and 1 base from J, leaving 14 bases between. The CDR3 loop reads CASIPGGPSYNEQFF. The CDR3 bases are TGTGCCAGCATTCCCGGTGGACCTTCCTACAATGAGCAGTTCTTC.

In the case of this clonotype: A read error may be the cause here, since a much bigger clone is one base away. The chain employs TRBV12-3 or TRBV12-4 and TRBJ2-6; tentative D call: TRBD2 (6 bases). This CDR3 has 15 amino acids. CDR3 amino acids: CAGSFPGSGANVLTF. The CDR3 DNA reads TGTGCCGGCAGTTTTCCCGGGAGTGGGGCCAACGTCCTGACTTTC.

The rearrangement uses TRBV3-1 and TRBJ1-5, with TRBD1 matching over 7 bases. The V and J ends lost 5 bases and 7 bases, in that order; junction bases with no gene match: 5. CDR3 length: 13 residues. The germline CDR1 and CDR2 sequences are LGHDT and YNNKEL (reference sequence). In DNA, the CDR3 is TGTGCCAGCAGCGCAGGGGGGTACCAGCCCCAGCATTTT. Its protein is CASSAGGYQPQHF.

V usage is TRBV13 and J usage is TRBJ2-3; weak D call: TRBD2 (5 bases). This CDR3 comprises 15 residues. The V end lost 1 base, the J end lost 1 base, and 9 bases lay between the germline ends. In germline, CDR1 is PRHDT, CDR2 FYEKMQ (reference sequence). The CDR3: CASSLVWERTDTQYF. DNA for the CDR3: TGTGCCAGCAGCTTAGTGTGGGAGCGCACAGATACGCAGTATTTT.

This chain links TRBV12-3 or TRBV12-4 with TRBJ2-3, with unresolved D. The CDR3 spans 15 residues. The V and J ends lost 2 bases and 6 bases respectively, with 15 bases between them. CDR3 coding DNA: TGTGCCAGCAGTTTATCAGGTGGAACTGGGGATACGCAGTATTTT. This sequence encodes CASSLSGGTGDTQYF.

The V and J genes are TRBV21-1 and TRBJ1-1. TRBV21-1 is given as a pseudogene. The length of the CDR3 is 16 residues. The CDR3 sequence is CAGRGLQGGADTEAFF. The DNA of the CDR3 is TGTGCCGGGAGGGGTCTGCAGGGAGGTGCGGACACTGAAGCTTTCTTT.

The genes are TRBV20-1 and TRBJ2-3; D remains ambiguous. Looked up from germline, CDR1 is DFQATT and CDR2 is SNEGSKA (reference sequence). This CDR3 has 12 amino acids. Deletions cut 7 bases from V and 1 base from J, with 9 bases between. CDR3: CSVWLRTDTQYF. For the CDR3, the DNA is TGCAGTGTTTGGCTTCGCACAGATACGCAGTATTTT.

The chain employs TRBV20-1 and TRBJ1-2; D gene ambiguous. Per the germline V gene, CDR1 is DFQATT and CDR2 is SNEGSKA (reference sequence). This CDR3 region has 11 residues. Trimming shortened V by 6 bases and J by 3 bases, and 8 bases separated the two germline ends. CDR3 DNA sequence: TGCAGTGCCAGGCGTGACTATGGCTACACCTTC. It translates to CSARRDYGYTF.

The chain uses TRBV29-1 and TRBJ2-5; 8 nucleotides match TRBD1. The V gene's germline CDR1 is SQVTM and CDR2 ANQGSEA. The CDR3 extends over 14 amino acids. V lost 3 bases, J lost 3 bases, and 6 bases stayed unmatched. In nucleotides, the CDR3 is TGCAGCGTTGACGGACAGGGAACCAAAGAGACCCAGTACTTC. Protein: CSVDGQGTKETQYF.

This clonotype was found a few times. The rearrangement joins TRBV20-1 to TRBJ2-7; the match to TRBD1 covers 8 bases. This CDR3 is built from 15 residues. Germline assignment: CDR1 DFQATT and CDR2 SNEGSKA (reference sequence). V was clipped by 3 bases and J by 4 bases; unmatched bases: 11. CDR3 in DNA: TGCAGTGCTAGGGCCGGACAGGGAAAAGGTTACGAGCAGTACTTC. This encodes CSARAGQGKGYEQYF.

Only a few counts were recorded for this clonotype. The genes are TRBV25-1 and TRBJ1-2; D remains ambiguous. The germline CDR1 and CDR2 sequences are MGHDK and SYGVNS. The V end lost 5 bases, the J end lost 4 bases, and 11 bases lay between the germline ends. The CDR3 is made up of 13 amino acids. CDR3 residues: CASSRGAGYGYTF. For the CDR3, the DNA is TGTGCCAGCAGTCGGGGAGCTGGCTATGGCTACACCTTC.

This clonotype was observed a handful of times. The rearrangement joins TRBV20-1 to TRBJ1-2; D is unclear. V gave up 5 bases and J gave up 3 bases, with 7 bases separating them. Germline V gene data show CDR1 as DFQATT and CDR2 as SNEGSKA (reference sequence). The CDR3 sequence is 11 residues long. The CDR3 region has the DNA TGCAGTGCTGCAGAGCACTATGGCTACACCTTC. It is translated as CSAAEHYGYTF.

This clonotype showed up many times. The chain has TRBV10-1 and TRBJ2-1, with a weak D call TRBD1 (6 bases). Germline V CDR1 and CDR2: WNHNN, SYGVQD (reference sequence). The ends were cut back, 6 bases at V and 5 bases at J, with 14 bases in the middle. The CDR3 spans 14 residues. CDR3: CASSGTPGDNEQFF. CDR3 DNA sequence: TGCGCCAGCAGCGGGACACCCGGGGACAATGAGCAGTTCTTC.